What follows are 22 T cell receptor beta chains derived from one specimen sequenced in a study of blood T cell repertoires in COVID-19. This table comes from immunoSEQ multiplex PCR, and its TCRdb copy is limited to in-frame clones, with some not included. The data contain hundreds of thousands of clones, 80% of them singletons. The sequencing sample was made of PBMCs or T cells enriched from blood (not recorded which). These receptor sequences come from a young man with acute COVID-19.

This clone was counted only a few times. The chain couples TRBV5-4 to TRBJ1-2, with 7 bases identical to TRBD1. The CDR3 covers 13 residues. Trimming took 0 bases from V and 6 from J; bases not matched to a gene: 2. The V gene's germline CDR1 is SGHNT and CDR2 YYREEE (reference sequence). CDR3 sequence reads: CASSLDRGNGYTF. In DNA form, the CDR3 reads TGTGCCAGCAGCTTGGACAGGGGAAATGGCTACACCTTC.

The count of this clone is one. V is TRBV27 and J is TRBJ1-1; 8 bases map to TRBD1. This CDR3 region has 13 residues. Germline V gives CDR1 MNHEY, CDR2 SMNVEV (reference sequence). The junction had 6 bases not matched to a gene; V was cut back by 4 bases and J by 8 bases. CDR3 DNA sequence: TGTGCCAGCAGTTCAGGGGGCGTTACCGAAGCTTTCTTT. It translates to CASSSGGVTEAFF.

This clone is a singleton in its sample. This specimen includes other DNA sequences encoding the same CDR3. The V and J genes are TRBV9 and TRBJ1-6; D ambiguous. The CDR3 loop spans 13 amino acids. Trimming removed 3 bases at V and 7 bases at J, with 8 bases between. Germline loops: CDR1 SGDLS, CDR2 YYNGEE. CDR3 bases: TGTGCCAGCAGCGGCGGGGAGAATTCACCCCTCCACTTT. Translating gives CASSGGENSPLHF.

The chain has TRBV11-2 and TRBJ1-1; 9 positions match TRBD1. The CDR3 sequence is 14 residues long. With V trimmed by 3 bases and J by 6 bases, 5 bases remained unmatched. CDR1 and CDR2 from the germline V gene are SGHAT and FQNNGV. CDR3 nucleotide sequence: TGTGCCAGCAGCTTTCTATGGACAGGGGCTGAAGCTTTCTTT. This encodes CASSFLWTGAEAFF.

CDR3 protein: CASSASRGSYYGYTF. The DNA for the CDR3 is TGTGCCAGCAGCGCCTCCAGGGGCTCCTACTATGGCTACACCTTC. The chain carries TRBV9 and TRBJ1-2; a weak D match, TRBD1 (6 bases). The CDR3 loop spans 15 amino acids. Trimming stripped 3 bases from V and 3 bases from J, with 15 bases between. CDR1 and CDR2 (germline): SGDLS, YYNGEE.

The CDR3 region has the DNA TGTGCCAGCAGTTTCGGGAATAACTATGGCTACACCTTC. It translates to CASSFGNNYGYTF. The chain links TRBV28 to TRBJ1-2; no clear D. The length of the CDR3 is 13 residues. Germline V gene data show CDR1 as MDHEN and CDR2 as SYDVKM. Trimming left V 3 bases short and J 1 base short, with 6 bases between.

The gene calls are TRBV20-1 and TRBJ2-1; 8 bases line up with TRBD2. The CDR3 totals 14 residues. V trimming: 3 bases; J trimming: 7 bases; junction bases outside the gene matches: 8. Germline lookup yields CDR1 DFQATT and CDR2 SNEGSKA (reference sequence). CDR3 region: CSASLAGAWNEQFF. Written as DNA, the CDR3 is TGCAGTGCTAGTCTAGCGGGTGCTTGGAATGAGCAGTTCTTC.

The V and J genes are TRBV2 and TRBJ2-5; D is ambiguous. The CDR3 extends over 12 amino acids. Trimming removed 8 bases from V and 5 bases from J, with 12 bases in between. In germline, CDR1 is SNHLY, CDR2 FYNNEI. The CDR3 spells CASSRLLETQYF. As DNA, the CDR3 is TGTGCCAGCTCTAGGCTCCTGGAGACCCAGTACTTC. The full variable domain, its missing parts supplied by reference TRBV2 and TRBJ2-5, is EPEVTQTPSHQVTQMGQEVILRCVPISNHLYFYWYRQILGQKVEFLVSFYNNEISEKSEIFDDQFSVERPDGSNFTLKIRSTKLEDSAMYFCASSRLLETQYFGPGTRLLVL.

The chain links TRBV11-3 to TRBJ1-1, with D uncertain. The ends were cut back, 10 bases at V and 1 base at J, with 10 bases in the middle. The CDR3 is made up of 12 amino acids. Germline CDR1 SGHNT, CDR2 YENEEA. CDR3 residues: CATPRKNTEAFF. CDR3 in DNA: TGTGCCACTCCGAGAAAGAACACTGAAGCTTTCTTT.

As for this clone: Within the sample, other DNA sequences also encode this same CDR3. The chain joins TRBV5-5 to TRBJ2-7, with D uncertain. With 0 bases removed from V and 4 bases from J, the gap between germline ends came to 11 bases. Germline CDR1 and CDR2: SGHKS and YYEKEE (reference sequence). The CDR3 extends over 14 amino acids. The chain's CDR3 is CASSLGLSSYEQYF. In DNA form, the CDR3 reads TGTGCCAGCAGCTTGGGGCTTTCCAGTTACGAGCAGTACTTC. The full variable domain, with the rest looked up from reference TRBV5-5 and TRBJ2-7, is DAGVTQSPTHLIKTRGQQVTLRCSPISGHKSVSWYQQVLGQGPQFIFQYYEKEERGRGNFPDRFSARQFPNYSSELNVNALLLGDSALYLCASSLGLSSYEQYFGPGTRLTVT.

The rearrangement links TRBV7-3 to TRBJ1-6; perhaps TRBD1 as D (5 bases). The V end lost 3 bases, the J end lost 8 bases, and 11 bases lay between the germline ends. CDR1 is SGHTA, CDR2 FQGTGA, per germline. CDR3 length equals 14 residues. In DNA form, the CDR3 reads TGTGCCAGCAGCTTCTCAGGGTTTGATTCACCCCTCCACTTT. Translated, it gives CASSFSGFDSPLHF.

The V gene is TRBV6-5, the J gene TRBJ1-5; a possible D gene is TRBD1 (6 bases). Germline CDR1 is MNHEY and CDR2 is SVGAGI. V shed 6 bases and J shed 5 bases, with 11 bases lying between them. The CDR3 has 13 residues. The CDR3 is CASRGDTHQPQHF. For the CDR3, the DNA is TGTGCCAGCAGGGGGGACACCCATCAGCCCCAGCATTTT.

The V call is TRBV12-3 or TRBV12-4, the J call TRBJ2-1; D gene uncertain. Trimming took 7 bases from V and 5 from J, leaving 12 bases between them. The CDR3 totals 13 residues. CDR3 sequence (DNA): TGTGCCAGCACCCCTAGGTGGGACAATGAGCAGTTCTTC. Encoded protein: CASTPRWDNEQFF.

V gene TRBV28 combines with J gene TRBJ1-4; 10 bases are a match to TRBD1. The V gene end was trimmed by 6 bases and the J gene end by 8 bases; junction bases not matched to a gene: 9. This CDR3 is 15 amino acids long. CDR1 is MDHEN, CDR2 SYDVKM, per germline. CDR3 nucleotide sequence: TGTGCCAGCAGCTCCAGACAGGGGGCGAGGGAAAAACTGTTTTTT. As protein: CASSSRQGAREKLFF.

This chain connects TRBV6-1 to TRBJ2-3; D possibly corresponds to TRBD2 (6 bases). CDR1 MNHNS and CDR2 SASEGT come from the germline V gene. Trimming took off 2 bases at V and 2 bases at J, with 14 bases between the two ends. The CDR3 is 16 amino acids. DNA for the CDR3: TGTGCCAGCAGTGAAAGGAGGGTCGGAAACACAGATACGCAGTATTTT. Its protein product is CASSERRVGNTDTQYF.

The J gene is TRBJ1-5, the V gene TRBV27; no clear D gene. With 0 bases removed from V and 8 bases from J, the gap between germline ends came to 20 bases. This CDR3 has 17 amino acids. Per germline, CDR1 MNHEY and CDR2 SMNVEV (reference sequence). The CDR3 reads CASSLSRGIGVSKPQHF. For the CDR3, the DNA is TGTGCCAGCAGTTTATCGAGAGGGATCGGGGTTAGCAAGCCCCAGCATTTT.

V gene TRBV12-5 combines with J gene TRBJ1-3; tentative D call: TRBD1 (5 bases). There are 12 residues in the CDR3. From germline, CDR1 is LGHNT and CDR2 FRNRAP. In nucleotides, the CDR3 is TGTGGGGGCGCATACTCTGGAAACACCATATATTTT. It encodes CGGAYSGNTIYF.

V gene TRBV27 combines with J gene TRBJ2-7; D is undetermined. Trimming removed 5 bases from V and 2 bases from J, with 7 bases in between. The CDR3 is 12 residues long. Germline V lookup: CDR1 MNHEY, CDR2 SMNVEV (reference sequence). CDR3 amino acids: CASSRDTYEQYF. CDR3 DNA sequence: TGTGCCAGCAGTCGCGACACCTACGAGCAGTACTTC.

The CDR3 DNA follows: TGCGCCAGCAGTGTTAAAGGCGGGGGAGACACCGGGGAGCTGTTTTTT. Its translation is CASSVKGGGDTGELFF. This chain uses TRBV10-1 with TRBJ2-2, with 7 bases identical to TRBD2. CDR1 is WNHNN, CDR2 SYGVQD, per germline (reference sequence). CDR3 length equals 16 residues. The J segment lost 3 bases and the V segment lost 4 bases, leaving 8 bases of the junction unmatched.

This rearrangement joins TRBV7-3 to TRBJ2-1; 8 nucleotides line up with TRBD2. CDR1 and CDR2 from the germline V gene are SGHTA and FQGTGA. V shed 4 bases and J 10 bases; nucleotides not matched to a gene: 9. The CDR3 is 14 amino acids. This chain's CDR3 is CASSSPGTSLEQFF. CDR3 nucleotide sequence: TGTGCCAGCAGCTCCCCCGGGACTAGTTTGGAGCAGTTCTTC.

The chain is built from TRBV7-9 and TRBJ2-7; TRBD2 might be the D (5 bases). CDR1 SEHNR and CDR2 FQNEAQ come from the germline V gene (reference sequence). The CDR3 has 14 amino acids. Trimming removed 6 bases from V and 3 bases from J, with 15 bases in between. CDR3 region: CASREEGNHYEQYF. The DNA for the CDR3 is TGTGCCAGCAGGGAGGAAGGGAACCACTACGAGCAGTACTTC. The whole variable domain, filled in from reference TRBV7-9 and TRBJ2-7, reads DTGVSQNPRHKITKRGQNVTFRCDPISEHNRLYWYRQTLGQGPEFLTYFQNEAQLEKSRLLSDRFSAERPKGSFSTLEIQRTEQGDSAMYLCASREEGNHYEQYFGPGTRLTVT.

This chain uses TRBV18 with TRBJ2-7, with 14 nucleotides matching TRBD2. V was pared by 3 bases and J by 0 bases, with 1 base of the junction left unmatched. This CDR3 contains 16 residues. Germline V gene data show CDR1 as KGHSH and CDR2 as LQKENI. The CDR3 DNA reads TGTGCCAGCTCACCGACTAGCGGGGGGGTCTCCTACGAGCAGTACTTC. This encodes CASSPTSGGVSYEQYF.